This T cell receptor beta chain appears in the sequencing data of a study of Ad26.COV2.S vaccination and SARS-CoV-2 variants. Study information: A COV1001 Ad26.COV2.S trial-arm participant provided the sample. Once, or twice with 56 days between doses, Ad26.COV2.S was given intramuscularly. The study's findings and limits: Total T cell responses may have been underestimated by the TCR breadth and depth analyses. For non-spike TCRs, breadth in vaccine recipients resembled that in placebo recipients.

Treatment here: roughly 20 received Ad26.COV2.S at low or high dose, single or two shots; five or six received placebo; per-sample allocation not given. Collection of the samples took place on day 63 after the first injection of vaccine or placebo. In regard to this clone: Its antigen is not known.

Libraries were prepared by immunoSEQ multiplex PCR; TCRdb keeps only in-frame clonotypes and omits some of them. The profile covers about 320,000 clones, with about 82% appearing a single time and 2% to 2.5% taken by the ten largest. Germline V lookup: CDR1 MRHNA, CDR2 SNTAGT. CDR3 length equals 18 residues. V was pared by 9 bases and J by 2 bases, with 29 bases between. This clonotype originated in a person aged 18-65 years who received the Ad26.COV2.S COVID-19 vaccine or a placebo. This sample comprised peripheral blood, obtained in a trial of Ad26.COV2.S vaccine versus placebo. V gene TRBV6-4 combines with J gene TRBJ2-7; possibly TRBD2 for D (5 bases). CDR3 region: CASKSLFSGGPNPYEQYF. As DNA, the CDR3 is TGTGCCAGTAAATCTCTGTTTTCTGGCGGGCCCAATCCCTACGAGCAGTACTTC.